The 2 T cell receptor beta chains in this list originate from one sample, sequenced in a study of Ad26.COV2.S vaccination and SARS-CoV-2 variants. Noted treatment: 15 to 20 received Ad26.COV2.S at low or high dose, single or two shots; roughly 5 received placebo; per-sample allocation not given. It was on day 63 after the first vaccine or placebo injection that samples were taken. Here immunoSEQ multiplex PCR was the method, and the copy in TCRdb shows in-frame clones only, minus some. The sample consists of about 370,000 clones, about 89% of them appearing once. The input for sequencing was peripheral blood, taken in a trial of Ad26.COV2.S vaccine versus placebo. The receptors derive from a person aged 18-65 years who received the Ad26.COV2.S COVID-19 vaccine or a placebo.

CDR3 sequence reads: CASSTGPIGNQPQHF. CDR3 in DNA: TGTGCCAGCAGCACGGGGCCGATAGGCAATCAGCCCCAGCATTTT. The gene calls are TRBV5-4 and TRBJ1-5, with D maybe TRBD1 (5 bases). Germline V gene lookup returns CDR1 SGHNT and CDR2 YYREEE (reference sequence). CDR3 size: 15 residues. V lost 4 bases and J lost 2, with 13 bases in between.

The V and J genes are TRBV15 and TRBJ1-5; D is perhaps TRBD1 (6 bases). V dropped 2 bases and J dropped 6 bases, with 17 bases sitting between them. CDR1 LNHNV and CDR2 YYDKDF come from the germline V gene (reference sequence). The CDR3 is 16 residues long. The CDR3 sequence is CATSRKLTGTSQPQHF. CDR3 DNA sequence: TGTGCCACCAGCAGAAAATTGACAGGAACCAGTCAGCCCCAGCATTTT. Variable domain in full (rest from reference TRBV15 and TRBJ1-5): DAMVIQNPRYQVTQFGKPVTLSCSQTLNHNVMYWYQQKSSQAPKLLFHYYDKDFNNEADTPDNFQSRRPNTSFCFLDIRSPGLGDTAMYLCATSRKLTGTSQPQHFGDGTRLSIL.